Detailed here is one T cell receptor beta chain. The antigen it recognizes is unknown. Base qualities are missing; no much larger clone stands one base away. These data belong to a study of T cell changes during pregnancy in multiple sclerosis (dated by TCRdb to the late 2010s). About the study as a whole: Changes in the T cell repertoire over the course of pregnancy were examined in this study in women with multiple sclerosis.

Clipping removes 4 bases from V and 2 bases from J, with 1 as the unmatched junction base count. For CDR1 and CDR2, the germline V gene lists SGHVS and FNYEAQ. Counted from cysteine to phenylalanine, this CDR3 has 14 amino acids. The only DNA kept is the CDR3, 42 bases in frame from the first base. Library preparation was by the immunoSEQ multiplex PCR assay. In TCRdb, the immuneACCESS table is reduced to in-frame sequences with V and J assigned. These tables do not hold every clone; where another copy was compared, an unresolved V gene accounts for under half, and the others remain unexplained. The sample profile shows approximately 80,000 clones; just over 90% of them were found once. The ten largest clones take up 0.65% to 0.75% of the sample.

This chain is built from TRBV7-6 and TRBJ2-5; TRBD1 lines up with 10 middle nucleotides. The TCR sequence derives from a female donor in good health, enrolled as a control in a pregnancy study. This specimen consisted of peripheral blood, obtained in the second trimester of pregnancy. In nucleotide form, the sequence is TGTGCCAGCAGCTCGGGACAGGGGCAAGAGACCCAGTACTTC. Translated, this gives CASSSGQGQETQYF.